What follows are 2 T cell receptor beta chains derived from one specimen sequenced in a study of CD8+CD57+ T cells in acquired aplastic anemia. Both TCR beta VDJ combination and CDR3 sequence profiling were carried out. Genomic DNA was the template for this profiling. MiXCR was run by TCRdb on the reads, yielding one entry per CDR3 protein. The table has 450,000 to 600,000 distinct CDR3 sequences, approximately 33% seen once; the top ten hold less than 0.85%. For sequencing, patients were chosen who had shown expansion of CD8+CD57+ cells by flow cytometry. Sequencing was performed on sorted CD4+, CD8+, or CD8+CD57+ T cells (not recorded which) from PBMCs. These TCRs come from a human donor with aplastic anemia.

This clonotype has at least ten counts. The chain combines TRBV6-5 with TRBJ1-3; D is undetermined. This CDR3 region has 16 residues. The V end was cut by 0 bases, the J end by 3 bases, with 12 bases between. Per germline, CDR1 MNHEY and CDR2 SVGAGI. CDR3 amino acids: CASSYSTKLDGNTIYF. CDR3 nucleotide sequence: TGTGCCAGCAGTTACTCAACCAAGTTAGATGGAAACACCATATATTTT.

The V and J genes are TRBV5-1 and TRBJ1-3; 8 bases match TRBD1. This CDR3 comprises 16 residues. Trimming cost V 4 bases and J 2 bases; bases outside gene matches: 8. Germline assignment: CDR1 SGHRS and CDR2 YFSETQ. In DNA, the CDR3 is TGCGCCAGCAGCACCTTTCTACAGGGGGCTGGAAACACCATATATTTT. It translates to CASSTFLQGAGNTIYF.